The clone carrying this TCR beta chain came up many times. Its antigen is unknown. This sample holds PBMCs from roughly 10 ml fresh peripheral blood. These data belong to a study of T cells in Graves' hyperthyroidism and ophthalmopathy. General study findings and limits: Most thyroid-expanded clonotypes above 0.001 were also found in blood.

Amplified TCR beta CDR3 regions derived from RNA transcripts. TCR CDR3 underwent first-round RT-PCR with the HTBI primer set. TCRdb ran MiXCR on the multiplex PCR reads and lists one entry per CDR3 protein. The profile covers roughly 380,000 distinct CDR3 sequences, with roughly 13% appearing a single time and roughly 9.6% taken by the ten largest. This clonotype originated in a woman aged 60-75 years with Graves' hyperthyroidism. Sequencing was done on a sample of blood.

CDR3: CASSLDPGLASYEQYF. DNA of the CDR3: TGTGCCAGCAGCTTAGATCCCGGACTAGCGAGCTACGAGCAGTACTTC. This rearrangement joins TRBV11-2 to TRBJ2-7, with TRBD2 matching 9 bases. The CDR3 covers 16 residues. The V and J ends lost 0 bases and 3 bases, in that order; junction bases with no gene match: 6. Germline-derived CDR1 and CDR2 are SGHAT and FQNNGV.